The entry that follows covers one T cell receptor beta chain sequence. This entry comes from a study of regulatory T cells in long-lasting Graves disease. The time point: newly diagnosed GD, antithyroid drugs for less than 3 months. Isolated PBMC RNA provided the starting material for the TCR library. Researchers made TCR beta libraries by using iRepertoire HTBI primers and running Arm-PCR on CDR3 regions. TCRdb re-called the multiplex PCR reads through MiXCR, storing one row per CDR3 protein. This sample has roughly 560,000 distinct CDR3 sequences; around 15% occur once, and the top ten carry 20% to 30%. This CDR3 is built from 16 residues. V lost 5 bases to trimming and J lost 2 bases; unmatched junction nucleotides: 8. CDR1 is SGHNT and CDR2 is YENEEA in the germline V gene. The sample also formed part of further work on T cells in Graves' hyperthyroidism and ophthalmopathy. As that study records: HTBI primers were employed in a first-round RT-PCR of the TCR CDR3.

The specimen was peripheral blood mononuclear cells (PBMCs), collected at new diagnosis, from a patient treated with antithyroid drugs. This clonotype was obtained from a woman aged 35-65 years with Graves disease. The chain recombines TRBV11-3 with TRBJ2-3, with 9 bases lining up with TRBD2. The CDR3 is CASSTFSGGLTDTQYF. Here the CDR3 DNA reads TGTGCCAGCAGCACCTTTAGCGGGGGCCTCACAGATACGCAGTATTTT.